This T cell receptor beta chain came from a study of control samples from healthy donors and cancer patients. This clone appeared a single time. In germline, CDR1 is SEHNR, CDR2 FQNEAQ (reference sequence). This CDR3 region has 14 residues. The germline V and J ends were trimmed by 5 bases and 6 bases, with 14 bases remaining between them. TCRdb's table, derived via immunoSEQ multiplex PCR, lists solely in-frame clones and lacks some. Altogether 140,000 or so clones are present, 91% being singletons, with the ten largest covering roughly 3.1%. This receptor was taken from a man aged 25 to 40 in good health. The chain is built from TRBV7-9 and TRBJ2-1; D may be TRBD2 (7 bases). Sequencing was done on a sample of blood. The CDR3 DNA follows: TGTGCCAGCAGCGCGAGGGGGGGACCCAATGAGCAGTTCTTC. Translated: CASSARGGPNEQFF. Together with reference TRBV7-9 and TRBJ2-1, the CDR3 gives the full variable domain: DTGVSQNPRHKITKRGQNVTFRCDPISEHNRLYWYRQTLGQGPEFLTYFQNEAQLEKSRLLSDRFSAERPKGSFSTLEIQRTEQGDSAMYLCASSARGGPNEQFFGPGTRLTVL.